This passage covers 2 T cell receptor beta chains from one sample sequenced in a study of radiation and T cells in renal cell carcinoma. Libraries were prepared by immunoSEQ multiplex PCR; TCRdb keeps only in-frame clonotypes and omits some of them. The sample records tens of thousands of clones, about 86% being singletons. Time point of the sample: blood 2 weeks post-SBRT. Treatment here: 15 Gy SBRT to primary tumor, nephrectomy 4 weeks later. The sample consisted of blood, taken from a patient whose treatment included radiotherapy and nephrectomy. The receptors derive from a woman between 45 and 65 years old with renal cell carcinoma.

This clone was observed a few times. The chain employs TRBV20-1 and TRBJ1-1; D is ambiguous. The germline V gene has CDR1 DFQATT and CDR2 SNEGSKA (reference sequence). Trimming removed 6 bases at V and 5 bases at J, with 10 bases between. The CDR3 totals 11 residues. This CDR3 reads CSAGRKTEAFF. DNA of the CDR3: TGCAGTGCCGGCAGAAAGACTGAAGCTTTCTTT.

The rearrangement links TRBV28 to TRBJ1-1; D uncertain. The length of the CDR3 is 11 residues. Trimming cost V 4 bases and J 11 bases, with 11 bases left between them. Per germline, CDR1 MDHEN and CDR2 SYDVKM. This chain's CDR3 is CASSSNREAFF. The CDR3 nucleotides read TGTGCCAGCAGTTCCAATAGGGAGGCTTTCTTT.